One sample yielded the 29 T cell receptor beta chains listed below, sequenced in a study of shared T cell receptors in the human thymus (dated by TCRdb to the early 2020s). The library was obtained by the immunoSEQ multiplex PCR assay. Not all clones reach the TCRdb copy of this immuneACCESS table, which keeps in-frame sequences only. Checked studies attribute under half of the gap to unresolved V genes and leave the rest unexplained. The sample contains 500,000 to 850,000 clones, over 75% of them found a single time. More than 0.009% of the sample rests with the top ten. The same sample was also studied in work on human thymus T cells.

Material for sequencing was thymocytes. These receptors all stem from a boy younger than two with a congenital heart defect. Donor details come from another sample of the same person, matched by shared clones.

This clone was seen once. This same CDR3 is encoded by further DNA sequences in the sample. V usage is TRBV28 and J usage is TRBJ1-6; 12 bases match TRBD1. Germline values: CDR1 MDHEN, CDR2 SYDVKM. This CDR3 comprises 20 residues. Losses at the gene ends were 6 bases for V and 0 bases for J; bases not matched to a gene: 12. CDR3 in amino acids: CASRSPGQGARSSYNSPLHF. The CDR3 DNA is TGTGCCAGCAGGTCTCCGGGACAGGGGGCCCGGAGCTCCTATAATTCACCCCTCCACTTT.

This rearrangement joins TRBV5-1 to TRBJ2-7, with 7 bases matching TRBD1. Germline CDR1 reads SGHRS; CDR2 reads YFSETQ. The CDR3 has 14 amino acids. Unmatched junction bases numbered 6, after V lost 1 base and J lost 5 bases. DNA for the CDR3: TGCGCCAGCAGCTTGCGCAGGGGGAATGACGAGCAGTACTTC. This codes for CASSLRRGNDEQYF.

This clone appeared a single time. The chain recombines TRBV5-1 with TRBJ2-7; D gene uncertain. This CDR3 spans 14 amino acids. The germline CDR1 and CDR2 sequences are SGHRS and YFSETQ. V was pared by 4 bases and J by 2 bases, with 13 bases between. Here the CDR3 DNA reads TGCGCCAGCAGCGCGCACCCAGGCACCTACGAGCAGTACTTC. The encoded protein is CASSAHPGTYEQYF.

The DNA of the CDR3 is TGTGCCAGCAGCCCAGGGCGGGGGGGCTTGGATGAGCAGTTCTTC. Protein product: CASSPGRGGLDEQFF. This chain uses TRBV5-6 with TRBJ2-1; 9 positions match TRBD2. CDR3 length: 15 residues. The J segment lost 8 bases and the V segment lost 4 bases, leaving 10 bases of the junction unmatched. Germline V lookup: CDR1 SGHDT, CDR2 YYEEEE.

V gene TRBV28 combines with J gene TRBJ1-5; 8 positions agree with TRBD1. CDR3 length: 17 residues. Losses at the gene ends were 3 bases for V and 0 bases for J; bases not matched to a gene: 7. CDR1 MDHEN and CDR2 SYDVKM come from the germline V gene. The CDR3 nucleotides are TGTGCCAGCAGTTTGGGGAAACAGGGGGTTAGCAATCAGCCCCAGCATTTT. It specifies CASSLGKQGVSNQPQHF. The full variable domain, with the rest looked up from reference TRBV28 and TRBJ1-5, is DVKVTQSSRYLVKRTGEKVFLECVQDMDHENMFWYRQDPGLGLRLIYFSYDVKMKEKGDIPEGYSVSREKKERFSLILESASTNQTSMYLCASSLGKQGVSNQPQHFGDGTRLSIL.

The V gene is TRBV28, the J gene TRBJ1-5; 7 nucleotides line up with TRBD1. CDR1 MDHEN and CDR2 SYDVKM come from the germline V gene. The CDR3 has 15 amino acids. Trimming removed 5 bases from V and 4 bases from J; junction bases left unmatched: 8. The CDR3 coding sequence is TGTGCCAGCAGTAACGGGACAGTGGCTAATCAGCCCCAGCATTTT. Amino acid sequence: CASSNGTVANQPQHF.

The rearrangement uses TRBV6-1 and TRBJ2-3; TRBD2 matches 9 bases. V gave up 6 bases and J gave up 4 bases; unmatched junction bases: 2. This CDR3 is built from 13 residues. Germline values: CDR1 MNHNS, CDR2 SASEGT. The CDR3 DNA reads TGTGCCAGCAGCGGACTAGCGCCAGATACGCAGTATTTT. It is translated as CASSGLAPDTQYF.

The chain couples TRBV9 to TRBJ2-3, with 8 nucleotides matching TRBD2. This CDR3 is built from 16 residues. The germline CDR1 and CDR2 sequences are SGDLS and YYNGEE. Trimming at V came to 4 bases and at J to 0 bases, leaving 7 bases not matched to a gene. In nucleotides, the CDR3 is TGTGCCAGCAGCTTCCAGCGGGAGACTAGCACAGATACGCAGTATTTT. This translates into CASSFQRETSTDTQYF.

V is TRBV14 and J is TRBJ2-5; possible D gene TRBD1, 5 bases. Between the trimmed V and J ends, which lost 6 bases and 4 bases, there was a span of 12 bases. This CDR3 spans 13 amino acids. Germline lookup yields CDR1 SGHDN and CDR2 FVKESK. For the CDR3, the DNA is TGTGCCAGCAGACCAGGGATGGGAGAGACCCAGTACTTC. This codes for CASRPGMGETQYF.

The CDR3 here is CASSRRGYEQYF. DNA of the CDR3: TGTGCCAGCAGCCGACGGGGTTACGAGCAGTACTTC. The rearrangement joins TRBV5-6 to TRBJ2-7; D is possibly TRBD2 (5 bases). CDR1 is SGHDT, CDR2 YYEEEE, per germline. CDR3 size: 12 residues. The V end lost 4 bases, the J end lost 4 bases, and 9 bases lay between the germline ends. Filled out from reference TRBV5-6 and TRBJ2-7, the complete variable domain reads DAGVTQSPTHLIKTRGQQVTLRCSPKSGHDTVSWYQQALGQGPQFIFQYYEEEERQRGNFPDRFSGHQFPNYSSELNVNALLLGDSALYLCASSRRGYEQYFGPGTRLTVT.

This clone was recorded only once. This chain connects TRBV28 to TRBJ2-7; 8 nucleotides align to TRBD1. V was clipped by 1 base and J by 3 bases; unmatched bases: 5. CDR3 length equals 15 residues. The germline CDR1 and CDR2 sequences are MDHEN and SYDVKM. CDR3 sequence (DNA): TGTGCCAGCAGTTTATCCCACAGGGGGAACTACGAGCAGTACTTC. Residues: CASSLSHRGNYEQYF.

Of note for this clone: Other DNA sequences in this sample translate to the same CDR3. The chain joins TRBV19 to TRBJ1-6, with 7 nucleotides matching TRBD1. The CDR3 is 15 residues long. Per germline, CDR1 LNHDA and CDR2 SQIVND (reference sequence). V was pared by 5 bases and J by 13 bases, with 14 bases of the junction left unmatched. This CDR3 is CASSPTGLMQSPLHF. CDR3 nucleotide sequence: TGTGCCAGTAGTCCGACAGGGCTAATGCAGTCCCCCCTCCACTTT.

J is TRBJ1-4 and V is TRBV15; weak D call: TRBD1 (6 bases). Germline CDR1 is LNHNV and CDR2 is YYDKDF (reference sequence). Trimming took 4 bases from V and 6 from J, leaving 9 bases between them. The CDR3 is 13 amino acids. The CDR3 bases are TGTGCCACCAGCAAGAACAGGGATGAAAAACTGTTTTTT. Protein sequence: CATSKNRDEKLFF.

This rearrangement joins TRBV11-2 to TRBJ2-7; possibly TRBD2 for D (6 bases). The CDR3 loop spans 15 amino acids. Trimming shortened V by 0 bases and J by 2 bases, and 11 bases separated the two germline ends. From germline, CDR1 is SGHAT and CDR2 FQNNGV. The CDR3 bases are TGTGCCAGCAGCTTAGAACTTAGCGGCACCTACGAGCAGTACTTC. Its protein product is CASSLELSGTYEQYF.

CDR3 nucleotide sequence: TGTGCCAGCAGTTTCCGGGACAGGGAGGAAAAACTGTTTTTT. It is translated as CASSFRDREEKLFF. The chain combines TRBV27 with TRBJ1-4; TRBD1 matches at 9 bases. From germline, CDR1 is MNHEY and CDR2 SMNVEV (reference sequence). This CDR3 comprises 14 residues. Trimming cost V 3 bases and J 8 bases; bases outside gene matches: 4.

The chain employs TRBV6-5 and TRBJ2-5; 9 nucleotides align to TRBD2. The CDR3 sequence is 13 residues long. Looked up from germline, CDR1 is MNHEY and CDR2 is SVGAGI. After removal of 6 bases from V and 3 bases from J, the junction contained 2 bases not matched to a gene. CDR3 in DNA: TGTGCCAGCAGGCGGGGGGGCAAAGAGACCCAGTACTTC. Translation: CASRRGGKETQYF.

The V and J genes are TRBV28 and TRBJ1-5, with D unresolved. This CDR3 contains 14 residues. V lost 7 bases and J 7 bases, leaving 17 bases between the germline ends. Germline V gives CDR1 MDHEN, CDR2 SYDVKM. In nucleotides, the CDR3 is TGTGCCAGCACCTCGGGCGAGGGAGAACAGCCCCAGCATTTT. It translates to CASTSGEGEQPQHF.

The CDR3 loop is CASSLGPAQGQSSYEQYF. CDR3 sequence (DNA): TGTGCCAGCAGCTTAGGTCCCGCCCAGGGACAGAGCTCCTACGAGCAGTACTTC. The chain combines TRBV7-9 with TRBJ2-7, with 7 bases aligning to TRBD1. This CDR3 comprises 18 residues. J lost 0 bases, V lost 1 base, and 12 bases had no gene match. In germline, CDR1 is SEHNR, CDR2 FQNEAQ (reference sequence). The full variable domain, its missing parts supplied by reference TRBV7-9 and TRBJ2-7, is DTGVSQNPRHKITKRGQNVTFRCDPISEHNRLYWYRQTLGQGPEFLTYFQNEAQLEKSRLLSDRFSAERPKGSFSTLEIQRTEQGDSAMYLCASSLGPAQGQSSYEQYFGPGTRLTVT.

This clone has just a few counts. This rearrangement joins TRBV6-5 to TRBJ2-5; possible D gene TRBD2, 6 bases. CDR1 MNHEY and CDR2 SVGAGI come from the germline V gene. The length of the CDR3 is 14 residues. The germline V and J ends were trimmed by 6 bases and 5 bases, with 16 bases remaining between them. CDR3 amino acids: CASRVGGMVETQYF. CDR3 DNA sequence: TGTGCCAGCAGGGTTGGGGGGATGGTGGAGACCCAGTACTTC.

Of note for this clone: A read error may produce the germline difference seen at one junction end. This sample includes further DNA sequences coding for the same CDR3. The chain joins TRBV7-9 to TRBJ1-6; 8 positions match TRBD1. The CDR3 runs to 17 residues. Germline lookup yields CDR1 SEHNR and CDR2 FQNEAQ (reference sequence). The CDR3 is CASSLGGWDRRNSPLHF. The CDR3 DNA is TGTGCCAGCAGCCTCGGGGGTTGGGACAGGAGAAATTCCCCCCTCCACTTT. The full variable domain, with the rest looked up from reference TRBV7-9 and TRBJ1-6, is DTGVSQNPRHKITKRGQNVTFRCDPISEHNRLYWYRQTLGQGPEFLTYFQNEAQLEKSRLLSDRFSAERPKGSFSTLEIQRTEQGDSAMYLCASSLGGWDRRNSPLHFGNGTRLTVT.

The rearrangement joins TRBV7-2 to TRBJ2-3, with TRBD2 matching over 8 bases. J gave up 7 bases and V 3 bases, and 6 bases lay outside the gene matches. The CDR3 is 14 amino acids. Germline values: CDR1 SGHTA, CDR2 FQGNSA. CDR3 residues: CASSLTSVFHTQYF. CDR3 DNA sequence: TGTGCCAGCAGCTTGACTAGCGTGTTCCATACGCAGTATTTT. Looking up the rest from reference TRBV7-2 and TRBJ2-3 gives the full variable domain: GAGVSQSPSNKVTEKGKDVELRCDPISGHTALYWYRQSLGQGLEFLIYFQGNSAPDKSGLPSDRFSAERTGGSVSTLTIQRTQQEDSAVYLCASSLTSVFHTQYFGPGTRLTVL.

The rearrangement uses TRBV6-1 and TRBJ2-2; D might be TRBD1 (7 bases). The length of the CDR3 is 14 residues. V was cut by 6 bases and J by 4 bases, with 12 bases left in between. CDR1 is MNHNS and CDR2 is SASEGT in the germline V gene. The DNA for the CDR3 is TGTGCCAGCAGGGAGGGACAGCTCACCGGGGAGCTGTTTTTT. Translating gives CASREGQLTGELFF.

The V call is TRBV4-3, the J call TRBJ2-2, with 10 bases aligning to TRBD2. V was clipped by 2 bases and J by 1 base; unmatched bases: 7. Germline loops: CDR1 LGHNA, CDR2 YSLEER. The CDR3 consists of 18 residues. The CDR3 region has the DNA TGCGCCAGCAGCCAAACCGCGACTAGCGGGTGGAACACCGGGGAGCTGTTTTTT. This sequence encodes CASSQTATSGWNTGELFF.

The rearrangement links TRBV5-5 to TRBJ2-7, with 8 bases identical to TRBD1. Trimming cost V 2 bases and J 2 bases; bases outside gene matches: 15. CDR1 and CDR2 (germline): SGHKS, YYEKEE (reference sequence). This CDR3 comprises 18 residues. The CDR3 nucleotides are TGTGCCAGCAGCTTACCCTCACCAGGGACAGGAAGGCCCTACGAGCAGTACTTC. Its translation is CASSLPSPGTGRPYEQYF.

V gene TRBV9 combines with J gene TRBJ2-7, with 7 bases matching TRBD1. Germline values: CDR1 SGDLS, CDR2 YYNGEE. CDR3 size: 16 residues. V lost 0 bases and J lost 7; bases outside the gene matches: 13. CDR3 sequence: CASSVATGAGLGEQYF. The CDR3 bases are TGTGCCAGCAGCGTAGCTACAGGGGCGGGCCTCGGGGAGCAGTACTTC. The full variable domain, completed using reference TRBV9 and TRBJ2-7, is DSGVTQTPKHLITATGQRVTLRCSPRSGDLSVYWYQQSLDQGLQFLIQYYNGEERAKGNILERFSAQQFPDLHSELNLSSLELGDSALYFCASSVATGAGLGEQYFGPGTRLTVT.

The CDR3: CASSPGTSGRASTDTQYF. CDR3 DNA: TGTGCCAGCAGTCCAGGGACTAGCGGGAGGGCCAGCACAGATACGCAGTATTTT. V usage is TRBV28 and J usage is TRBJ2-3; 16 nucleotides line up with TRBD2. After removal of 5 bases from V and 0 bases from J, the junction contained 5 bases not matched to a gene. The CDR3 loop spans 18 amino acids. Germline V gene lookup returns CDR1 MDHEN and CDR2 SYDVKM.

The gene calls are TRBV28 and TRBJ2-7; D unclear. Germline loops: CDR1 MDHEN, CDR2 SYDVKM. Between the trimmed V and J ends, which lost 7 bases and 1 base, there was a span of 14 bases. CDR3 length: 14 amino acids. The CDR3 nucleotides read TGTGCCAGCAAAGCAGCAGGTCCTTCCTACGAGCAGTACTTC. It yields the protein CASKAAGPSYEQYF.

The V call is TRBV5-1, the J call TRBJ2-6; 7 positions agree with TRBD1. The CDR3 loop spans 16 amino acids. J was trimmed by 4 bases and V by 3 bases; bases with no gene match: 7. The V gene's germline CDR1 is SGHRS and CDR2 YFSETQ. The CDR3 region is CASSYTGVGGANVLTF. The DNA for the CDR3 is TGCGCCAGCAGCTACACAGGGGTCGGGGGGGCCAACGTCCTGACTTTC.

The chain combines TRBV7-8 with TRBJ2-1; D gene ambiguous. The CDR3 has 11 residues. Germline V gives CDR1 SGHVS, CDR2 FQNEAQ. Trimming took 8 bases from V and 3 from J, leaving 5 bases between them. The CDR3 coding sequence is TGTGCCAGCGGGCACTACAATGAGCAGTTCTTC. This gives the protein CASGHYNEQFF.